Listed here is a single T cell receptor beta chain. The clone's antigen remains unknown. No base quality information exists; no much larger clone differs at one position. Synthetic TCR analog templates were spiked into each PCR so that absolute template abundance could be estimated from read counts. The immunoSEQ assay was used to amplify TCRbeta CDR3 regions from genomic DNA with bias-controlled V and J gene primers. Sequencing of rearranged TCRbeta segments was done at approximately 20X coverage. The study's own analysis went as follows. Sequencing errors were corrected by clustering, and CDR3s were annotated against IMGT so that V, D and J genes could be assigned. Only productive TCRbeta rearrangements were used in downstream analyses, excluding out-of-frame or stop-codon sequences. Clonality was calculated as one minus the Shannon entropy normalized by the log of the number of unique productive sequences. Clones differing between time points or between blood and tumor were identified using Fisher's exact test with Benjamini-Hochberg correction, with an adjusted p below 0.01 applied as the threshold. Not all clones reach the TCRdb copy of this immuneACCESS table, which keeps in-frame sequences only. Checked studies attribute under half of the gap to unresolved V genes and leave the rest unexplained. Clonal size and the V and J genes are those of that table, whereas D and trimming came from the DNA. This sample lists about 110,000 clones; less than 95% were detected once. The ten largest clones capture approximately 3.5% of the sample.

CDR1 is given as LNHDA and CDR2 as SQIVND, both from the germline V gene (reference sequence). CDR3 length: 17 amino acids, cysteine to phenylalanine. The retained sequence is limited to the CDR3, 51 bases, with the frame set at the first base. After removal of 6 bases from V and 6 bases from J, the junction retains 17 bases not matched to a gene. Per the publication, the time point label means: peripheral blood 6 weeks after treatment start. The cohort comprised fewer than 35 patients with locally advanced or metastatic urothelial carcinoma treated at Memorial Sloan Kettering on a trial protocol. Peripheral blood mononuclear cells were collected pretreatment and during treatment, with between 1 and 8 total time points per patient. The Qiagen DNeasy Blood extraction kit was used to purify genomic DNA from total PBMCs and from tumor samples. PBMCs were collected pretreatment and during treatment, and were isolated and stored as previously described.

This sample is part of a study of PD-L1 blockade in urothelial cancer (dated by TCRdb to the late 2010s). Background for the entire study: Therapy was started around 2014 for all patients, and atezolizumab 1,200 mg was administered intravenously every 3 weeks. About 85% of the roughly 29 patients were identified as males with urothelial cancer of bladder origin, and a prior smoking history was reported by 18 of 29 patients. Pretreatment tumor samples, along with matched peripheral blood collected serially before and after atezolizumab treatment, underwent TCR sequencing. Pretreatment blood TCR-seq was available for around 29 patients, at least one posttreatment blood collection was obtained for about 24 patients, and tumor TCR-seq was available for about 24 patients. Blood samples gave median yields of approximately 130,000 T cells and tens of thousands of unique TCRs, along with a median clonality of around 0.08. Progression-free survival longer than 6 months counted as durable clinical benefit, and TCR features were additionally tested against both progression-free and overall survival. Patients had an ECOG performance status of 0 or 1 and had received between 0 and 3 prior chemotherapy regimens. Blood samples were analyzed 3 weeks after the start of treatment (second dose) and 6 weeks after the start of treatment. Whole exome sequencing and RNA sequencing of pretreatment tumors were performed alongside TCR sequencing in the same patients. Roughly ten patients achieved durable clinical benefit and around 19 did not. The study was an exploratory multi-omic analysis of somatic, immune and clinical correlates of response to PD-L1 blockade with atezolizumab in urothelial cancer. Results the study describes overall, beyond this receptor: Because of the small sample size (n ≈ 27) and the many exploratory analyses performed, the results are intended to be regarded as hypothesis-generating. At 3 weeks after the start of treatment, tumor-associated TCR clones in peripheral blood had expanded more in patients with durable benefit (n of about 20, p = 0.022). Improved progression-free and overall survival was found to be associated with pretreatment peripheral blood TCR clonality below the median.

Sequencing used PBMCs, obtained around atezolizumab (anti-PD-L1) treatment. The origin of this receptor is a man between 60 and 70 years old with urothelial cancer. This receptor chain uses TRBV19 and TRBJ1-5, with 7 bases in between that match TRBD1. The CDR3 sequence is CASRPETSDRASQPQHF. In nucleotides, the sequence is TGTGCCAGTAGACCGGAAACTTCCGACAGGGCGAGTCAGCCCCAGCATTTT.